One and the same sample provided the 30 T cell receptor beta chains below, sequenced in a study of response to subunit inactivated influenza vaccine. MiXCR, applied by TCRdb to the RT-PCR reads, yields one record per CDR3 protein. The sample has around 480,000 distinct CDR3 sequences; approximately 15% are singletons. The source was CD4+ T cells sorted from PBMCs, collected approximately 25 months after vaccination. The origin of the receptors is a man aged 50-75 years who received an inactivated influenza vaccine.

This chain uses TRBV20-1 with TRBJ2-1; D remains ambiguous. The length of the CDR3 is 13 residues. From germline, CDR1 is DFQATT and CDR2 SNEGSKA (reference sequence). Trimming took off 0 bases at V and 6 bases at J, with 9 bases between the two ends. The CDR3, as DNA: TGCAGTGCTAGAGATCCCACCTCCAATGAGCAGTTCTTC. It specifies CSARDPTSNEQFF.

This clonotype appeared a few times. This sequence joins TRBV6-6 and TRBJ2-3; D is ambiguous. The CDR3 has 12 residues. The V gene lost 2 bases and the J gene lost 14 bases, with 14 bases spanning the gap. Germline lookup yields CDR1 MNHNY and CDR2 SVGAGI (reference sequence). The CDR3 spells CASSYVETSVYF. The CDR3 DNA is TGTGCCAGCAGTTACGTTGAGACCAGTGTGTATTTT.

V usage is TRBV10-3 and J usage is TRBJ2-7; maybe TRBD1 (6 bases). CDR1 is ENHRY and CDR2 is SYGVKD in the germline V gene. CDR3 length: 14 amino acids. V dropped 3 bases and J dropped 7 bases, with 16 bases sitting between them. The CDR3 loop reads CAISDRRQVGEQYF. DNA for the CDR3: TGTGCCATCAGTGATAGGCGACAGGTTGGGGAGCAGTACTTC.

The V gene is TRBV9, the J gene TRBJ2-7, with a possible D match to TRBD2 (6 bases). There are 15 residues in the CDR3. V lost 0 bases to trimming and J lost 6 bases, with 16 bases between them. Germline V gene sequence: CDR1 SGDLS, CDR2 YYNGEE. The CDR3 DNA follows: TGTGCCAGCAGCGTAGACGCGGGATCGAGGGCCGAGCAGTACTTC. This codes for CASSVDAGSRAEQYF.

This clonotype was detected once. The chain is built from TRBV4-3 and TRBJ1-1; D not certain. The germline V and J ends were trimmed by 3 bases and 10 bases, with 12 bases remaining between them. The CDR3 is 12 residues long. Germline CDR1 reads LGHNA; CDR2 reads YSLEER. The CDR3 DNA reads as TGCGCCAGCAGCCAGGCCGGCTCCGGAGCTTTCTTT. Translation gives CASSQAGSGAFF.

This clonotype showed up just a few times. The chain joins TRBV14 to TRBJ2-7; D not resolved. V was clipped by 2 bases and J by 3 bases, with 8 bases between them. CDR3 length equals 13 residues. CDR1 and CDR2 (germline): SGHDN, FVKESK. CDR3 sequence reads: CASSQNKFYEQYF. The DNA for the CDR3 is TGTGCCAGCAGCCAAAACAAGTTCTACGAGCAGTACTTC. The full variable domain, with the rest looked up from reference TRBV14 and TRBJ2-7, is EAGVTQFPSHSVIEKGQTVTLRCDPISGHDNLYWYRRVMGKEIKFLLHFVKESKQDESGMPNNRFLAERTGGTYSTLKVQPAELEDSGVYFCASSQNKFYEQYFGPGTRLTVT.

Many counts were recorded for this clonotype. This chain uses TRBV6-2 or TRBV6-3 with TRBJ2-6, with TRBD1 identical over 7 bases. Germline-derived CDR1 and CDR2 are MNHEY and SVGEGT. The CDR3 has 19 residues. V gave up 0 bases and J gave up 0 bases; unmatched junction bases: 8. CDR3 region: CASSYSKGDSYSGANVLTF. CDR3 in DNA: TGTGCCAGCAGTTACTCTAAGGGGGACAGCTACTCTGGGGCCAACGTCCTGACTTTC.

This clonotype was counted only a few times. The V call is TRBV6-2 or TRBV6-3, the J call TRBJ2-3, with TRBD2 identical over 13 bases. The V gene end was trimmed by 6 bases and the J gene end by 8 bases; junction bases not matched to a gene: 5. The CDR3 covers 14 residues. The germline gives CDR1 MNHEY, CDR2 SVGEGT. The CDR3 sequence: CASSGLAGVSTQYF. DNA of the CDR3: TGTGCCAGCAGCGGACTAGCGGGAGTAAGTACGCAGTATTTT.

The chain combines TRBV12-3 or TRBV12-4 with TRBJ1-1, with TRBD1 as a possible D gene (5 bases). Trimming stripped 6 bases from V and 6 bases from J, with 17 bases between. CDR3 length: 14 amino acids. CDR3 nucleotides: TGTGCCAGCAGAGGGGACCGGGTCAGTGCTGAAGCTTTCTTT. Translated: CASRGDRVSAEAFF.

V and J are TRBV6-2 or TRBV6-3 and TRBJ2-4; 11 nucleotides match TRBD2. This CDR3 contains 17 residues. Trimming removed 2 bases from V and 0 bases from J; junction bases left unmatched: 3. Germline CDR1 is MNHEY and CDR2 is SVGEGT. CDR3 coding DNA: TGTGCCAGCAGTTACGGGACTAGCGGTCTAGCCAAAAACATTCAGTACTTC. This translates into CASSYGTSGLAKNIQYF.

In the case of this clonotype: At one end the junction does not follow the germline gene, possibly because of a read error. This sequence joins TRBV5-1 and TRBJ2-3, with 11 bases that match TRBD2. Per the germline V gene, CDR1 is SGHRS and CDR2 is YFSETQ. This CDR3 has 14 amino acids. This CDR3 is CASSTGLAADTQYF. As DNA, the CDR3 is TGTGCCAGCAGCACGGGACTAGCGGCAGATACGCAGTATTTT.

There are a few counts of this clonotype. V gene TRBV12-3 or TRBV12-4 combines with J gene TRBJ2-3, with a possible D match to TRBD1 (5 bases). The CDR3 loop spans 13 amino acids. V was shortened by 6 bases and J by 3 bases, with 10 bases between the two germline ends. The CDR3, as DNA: TGTGCCAGCAGCACTCCAGGGACAGATACGCAGTATTTT. This translates into CASSTPGTDTQYF.

This chain uses TRBV3-1 with TRBJ2-7; the D gene is possibly TRBD2 (5 bases). V gave up 0 bases and J gave up 6 bases, with 12 bases separating them. The CDR3 consists of 14 residues. Germline V CDR1 and CDR2: LGHDT, YNNKEL (reference sequence). The CDR3 nucleotides are TGTGCCAGCAGCCAAGATAGGCGGGTTGCCGAGCAGTACTTC. It is translated as CASSQDRRVAEQYF.

V and J are TRBV15 and TRBJ2-5, with 13 bases that match TRBD2. The germline V gene has CDR1 LNHNV and CDR2 YYDKDF (reference sequence). There are 17 residues in the CDR3. With V trimmed by 0 bases and J by 4 bases, 5 bases remained unmatched. The CDR3 region is CATSRDTSGGAGETQYF. The CDR3 DNA sequence: TGTGCCACCAGCAGAGATACTAGCGGGGGGGCCGGAGAGACCCAGTACTTC.

The chain recombines TRBV7-3 with TRBJ2-2; no clear D gene. CDR3 length: 14 amino acids. V lost 1 base and J 1 base, leaving 4 bases between the germline ends. The germline CDR1 and CDR2 sequences are SGHTA and FQGTGA. CDR3 nucleotide sequence: TGTGCCAGCAGCTTAAGCTGGAACACCGGGGAGCTGTTTTTT. It specifies CASSLSWNTGELFF.

This clonotype was seen a handful of times. The chain is built from TRBV7-2 and TRBJ2-7; D is uncertain. Trimming pared 5 bases from V and 5 bases from J, leaving 16 bases between. The CDR3 contains 14 residues. Looked up from germline, CDR1 is SGHTA and CDR2 is FQGNSA. The CDR3 spells CASSGPAATNEQYF. The CDR3 region has the DNA TGTGCCAGCAGCGGCCCCGCAGCTACTAACGAGCAGTACTTC.

This clonotype was seen more than once but under ten times. The chain links TRBV11-2 to TRBJ2-1, with no clear D. Per the germline V gene, CDR1 is SGHAT and CDR2 is FQNNGV. Trimming took 1 base from V and 6 from J, leaving 13 bases between them. CDR3 length: 15 amino acids. CDR3 protein: CASSLALPPRNEQFF. The CDR3 nucleotides read TGTGCCAGCAGCTTAGCCCTTCCTCCTCGCAATGAGCAGTTCTTC.

V gene TRBV20-1 combines with J gene TRBJ2-1, with a weak D call TRBD2 (7 bases). The CDR3 totals 16 residues. Germline V gives CDR1 DFQATT, CDR2 SNEGSKA (reference sequence). Trimming took 1 base from V and 3 from J, leaving 16 bases between them. CDR3 sequence reads: CSARARGGASYNEQFF. CDR3 in DNA: TGCAGTGCTAGAGCGAGAGGGGGGGCCAGCTACAATGAGCAGTTCTTC.

The V call is TRBV5-5, the J call TRBJ2-7; either TRBD1 or TRBD2 may supply D (5 bases each). This CDR3 has 15 residues. Germline V lookup: CDR1 SGHKS, CDR2 YYEKEE (reference sequence). V lost 1 base to trimming and J lost 3 bases, with 14 bases between them. CDR3 nucleotides: TGTGCCAGCAGCTTGAGGGGAGACAGTTACTACGAGCAGTACTTC. Translation gives CASSLRGDSYYEQYF.

This clonotype was counted only a few times. This chain links TRBV6-5 with TRBJ1-6, with D uncertain. Germline V CDR1 and CDR2: MNHEY, SVGAGI. The CDR3 is made up of 13 amino acids. The ends were cut back, 6 bases at V and 7 bases at J, with 10 bases in the middle. The CDR3 region is CASSSYENSPLHF. The CDR3 DNA follows: TGTGCCAGCAGCTCCTACGAGAATTCACCCCTCCACTTT.

This chain links TRBV7-9 with TRBJ2-5; TRBD1 agrees at 7 bases. V lost 6 bases, J lost 7 bases, and 11 bases stayed unmatched. Per germline, CDR1 SEHNR and CDR2 FQNEAQ (reference sequence). The CDR3 contains 14 residues. CDR3 sequence (DNA): TGTGCCAGCAGTTCCGGGACAGCTGTCCCGACCCAGTACTTC. The encoded protein is CASSSGTAVPTQYF.

The chain couples TRBV7-2 to TRBJ2-7; 13 positions match TRBD2. The CDR3 runs 15 residues. The germline V gene encodes CDR1 SGHTA and CDR2 FQGNSA. V trimming: 2 bases; J trimming: 5 bases; junction bases outside the gene matches: 3. The CDR3 DNA reads as TGTGCCAGCAGCTTAACTAGCGGGGGGGCACACGAGCAGTACTTC. Amino acids: CASSLTSGGAHEQYF.

The chain employs TRBV12-3 or TRBV12-4 and TRBJ1-6; the D is unclear. V lost 0 bases and J 7 bases, leaving 10 bases between the germline ends. CDR3 length equals 15 residues. The CDR3, as DNA: TGTGCCAGCAGTTTAGCATACAGAGGGAATTCACCCCTCCACTTT. Amino acids: CASSLAYRGNSPLHF.

This clonotype was counted ten times or more. The CDR3: CASSPSQDSTGELFF. CDR3 in DNA: TGTGCCAGCTCACCGTCCCAGGACAGCACCGGGGAGCTGTTTTTT. V and J are TRBV18 and TRBJ2-2; D might be TRBD1 (6 bases). The ends were cut back, 3 bases at V and 4 bases at J, with 12 bases in the middle. The CDR3 is made up of 15 amino acids. Germline V gene data show CDR1 as KGHSH and CDR2 as LQKENI.

This rearrangement joins TRBV7-2 to TRBJ2-1; TRBD1 matches at 8 bases. CDR1 is SGHTA and CDR2 is FQGNSA in the germline V gene. The length of the CDR3 is 16 residues. V was pared by 4 bases and J by 8 bases, with 13 bases of the junction left unmatched. The CDR3 DNA sequence: TGTGCCAGCAGCTCAAACCCGGGACAGGTTGCGGATGAGCAGTTCTTC. Translation gives CASSSNPGQVADEQFF. The complete variable domain, with remaining parts taken from reference TRBV7-2 and TRBJ2-1, reads GAGVSQSPSNKVTEKGKDVELRCDPISGHTALYWYRQSLGQGLEFLIYFQGNSAPDKSGLPSDRFSAERTGGSVSTLTIQRTQQEDSAVYLCASSSNPGQVADEQFFGPGTRLTVL.

Comments on this clonotype: A much larger clone lies a single base off, so this may be a read error. CDR3 amino acids: CAASEGPGYNEQFF. The CDR3 bases are TGTGCCGCCAGTGAAGGGCCAGGCTACAATGAGCAGTTCTTC. The chain carries TRBV24-1 and TRBJ2-1; no clear D. CDR1 is KGHDR and CDR2 is SFDVKD in the germline V gene. There are 14 residues in the CDR3.

In its sample, this clonotype was seen once. The chain employs TRBV5-1 and TRBJ2-7; D call uncertain. The CDR3 runs 15 residues. CDR1 is SGHRS, CDR2 YFSETQ, per germline. V lost 4 bases to trimming and J lost 0 bases, with 14 bases between them. CDR3 sequence: CASSLYSSISYEQYF. The CDR3, as DNA: TGCGCCAGCAGCCTTTACAGTTCTATCTCCTACGAGCAGTACTTC.

This chain connects TRBV20-1 to TRBJ2-3; 10 bases map to TRBD2. V gave up 3 bases and J gave up 4 bases; unmatched junction bases: 16. Germline CDR1 and CDR2: DFQATT and SNEGSKA (reference sequence). The CDR3 is 18 residues long. This CDR3 is CSARSRGSGRPLPDTQYF. The DNA for the CDR3 is TGCAGTGCTAGGTCCCGAGGTAGCGGGAGGCCCCTCCCAGATACGCAGTATTTT.

The chain is built from TRBV14 and TRBJ2-7; 8 nucleotides match TRBD1. Germline CDR1 SGHDN, CDR2 FVKESK. V shed 4 bases, J shed 2 bases, and the junction held 7 bases outside the gene matches. The CDR3 totals 15 residues. The CDR3 DNA sequence: TGTGCCAGCAGCCCCGATCGACAGGGGACCTACGAGCAGTACTTC. Its protein product is CASSPDRQGTYEQYF.

This clonotype has more than one count but fewer than ten. The CDR3 nucleotides read TGCAGCGTTGTCGACAGCTACGAGCAGTACTTC. It is translated as CSVVDSYEQYF. The V call is TRBV29-1, the J call TRBJ2-7; possibly TRBD1 for D (5 bases). The CDR3 consists of 11 residues. Trimming removed 4 bases at V and 3 bases at J, with 7 bases between. Germline values: CDR1 SQVTM, CDR2 ANQGSEA.